This TCR beta chain originates from a study of tumor and adjacent non-tumor tissue in lung cancer. On the study more broadly: On average, productive TCRbeta reads reached some 4.4 million per sample. The study, taken as a whole, reports: Shorter survival was associated with higher TCR diversity in tumors.

TCRbeta libraries were built with three rounds of nested PCR, modified from ARM-PCR. TCRdb used MiXCR to reprocess the multiplex PCR reads, holding one entry per CDR3 protein. The sample consists of about 85,000 distinct CDR3 sequences, approximately 57% of them appearing once. CDR3 length: 17 amino acids. The germline gives CDR1 SGHRS, CDR2 YFSETQ. J lost 2 bases, V lost 10 bases, and 17 bases had no gene match. On this clonotype: Antigen: not known.

RNA was extracted from bulk tissue without any cell sorting. The V gene is TRBV5-1, the J gene TRBJ2-3, with 9 bases aligning to TRBD1. Source material: lung tumor tissue. The TCR was taken from a man aged 70 or older with non-small cell lung cancer. The CDR3 reads CACGRRTGQGTTDTQYF. As DNA, the CDR3 is TGCGCCTGCGGACGAAGGACGGGACAGGGAACCACAGATACGCAGTATTTT.